This TCR beta chain was documented in a study of cytomegalovirus exposure and HLA in healthy donors. Study at large: The Caucasian-associated ancestry cluster held around four fifths of more than 350 genotyped donors.

CDR1 and CDR2 (germline): MGHDK, SYGVNS. Losses at the gene ends were 6 bases for V and 1 base for J; bases not matched to a gene: 11. This CDR3 spans 16 amino acids. Study observations and caveats: When analyzed later, a missense DCLRE1C variant was found to be linked to TCR beta V- and J-gene trimming.

A few counts support this clone. Its target is not known. The PCR made use of 60 Vbeta and 13 Jbeta primers. Only in-frame clones appear in the TCRdb table, and some are missing; sequencing was by immunoSEQ multiplex PCR. The sample shows more than 150,000 clones, over 75% of them seen only once. This TCR derives from a man in his fifties in good health and CMV-seronegative. The J gene is TRBJ2-7, the V gene TRBV25-1; 8 nucleotides line up with TRBD1. The source material was PBMCs. CDR3 in amino acids: CASSHYRTGKSYEQYF. The CDR3 bases are TGTGCCAGCAGCCACTATAGGACAGGGAAGTCCTACGAGCAGTACTTC.